The T cell receptor (beta chain) under discussion was sequenced for a study of T cells in Graves' hyperthyroidism and ophthalmopathy. On this clonotype itself: Its antigen is undetermined.

Orbital computed tomography, thyroid ultrasound, serum thyroxine and TRAb, and clinical symptoms together informed the diagnoses. The PBMCs were taken from approximately 9 ml of fresh peripheral blood. Study outcomes and limitations: Researchers found most expanded thyroid clonotypes above 0.001 in blood as well.

This CDR3 region has 17 residues. V trimming: 6 bases; J trimming: 4 bases; junction bases outside the gene matches: 17. Germline V lookup: CDR1 SNHLY, CDR2 FYNNEI. RNA transcripts gave rise to amplified TCR beta CDR3 regions. HTBI primers were employed in a first-round RT-PCR of the TCR CDR3. One entry per CDR3 protein results from TCRdb running MiXCR on the multiplex PCR reads. The sample has around 250,000 distinct CDR3 sequences; roughly 22% are singletons. Sequencing was done on a sample of blood. The rearrangement links TRBV2 to TRBJ2-5, with 7 bases lining up with TRBD2. The TCR sequence derives from a woman between 40 and 50 years old with Graves' ophthalmopathy. CDR3 in DNA: TGTGCCAGCAGCCCCCGAGGCGCTAGCGGCCAGGGAGAGACCCAGTACTTC. It codes for CASSPRGASGQGETQYF.